Given below is one T cell receptor beta chain in context. Per the original data handling: Reference gene primer amplification in the assay estimated nucleated cell counts. The assay was immunoSEQ multiplex PCR, and TCRdb's table has in-frame clones only and misses some. D and trimming were read from the DNA, whereas the V and J calls and clone size are those reported in that table. Seen here are about 160,000 clones, around 84% observed once, and the top ten hold around 1.1%. This sample is part of a study of blood T cell repertoires in COVID-19. As for the study in general: Samples representing acute and convalescent COVID-19 were sourced from the United States, Italy and Spain. The cDNA or gDNA used as material had been derived from T cells, B-cell-depleted T cells, or PBMCs.

This receptor was taken from a man between 35 and 55 years old with acute or convalescent COVID-19. Sequenced: peripheral blood.

CDR3 nucleotide sequence: TGTGCCAGCAGCTCCCGGGGTAGCGGGGACCAGCTCGAGCAGTACTTC. Encoded protein: CASSSRGSGDQLEQYF. This chain links TRBV11-2 with TRBJ2-7; 8 bases match TRBD2. The CDR3 covers 16 residues. V dropped 4 bases and J dropped 6; count of bases not matched to a gene: 14. Germline loops: CDR1 SGHAT, CDR2 FQNNGV. Variable domain in full (rest from reference TRBV11-2 and TRBJ2-7): EAGVAQSPRYKIIEKRQSVAFWCNPISGHATLYWYQQILGQGPKLLIQFQNNGVVDDSQLPKDRFSAERLKGVDSTLKIQPAKLEDSAVYLCASSSRGSGDQLEQYFGPGTRLTVT.